This T cell receptor (beta chain) was obtained from a study of T-cell memory formation after mild COVID-19. Across the study: The TCR clusters were mostly specific to one donor.

TCRdb re-called the 5' RACE reads through MiXCR, storing one row per CDR3 protein. Of 110,000 to 150,000 distinct CDR3 sequences listed, 25% were seen once; the top ten hold about 24%. From germline, CDR1 is MNHEY and CDR2 SMNVEV (reference sequence). The V end was cut by 3 bases, the J end by 0 bases, with 16 bases between. The CDR3 totals 17 residues. This clonotype was seen only once. No antigen is known for it. The study, taken as a whole, reports: Day 15 to 85 contractors were CD4/CD8 balanced; later expanders leaned CD4+. CD4+ contracting clones lay mainly in CM and EM, CD8+ ones in EMRA.

Sequenced sample: PBMCs or a T cell subset sorted from them (not recorded which). The chain carries TRBV27 and TRBJ2-3, with D possibly being TRBD2 (5 bases). This clonotype originated in an adult woman who had mild COVID-19 (a few samples of this study predate the infection). Cell type and time point are not known. The CDR3 spells CASSFTSGITSTDTQYF. CDR3 sequence (DNA): TGTGCCAGCAGTTTCACCAGCGGAATTACGAGCACAGATACGCAGTATTTT.